This entry is about one T cell receptor (beta chain). The source of the sample is a study of blood T cell repertoires in COVID-19. Study as a whole: PBMCs, B-cell-depleted T cells, or T cells were the source of the cDNA or gDNA that made up the material.

Germline assignment: CDR1 MNHEY and CDR2 SVGAGI. The length of the CDR3 is 14 residues. After removal of 7 bases from V and 5 bases from J, the junction contained 8 bases not matched to a gene. Authors' methods: Amplification of reference gene primers provided the estimated nucleated cell counts. Here immunoSEQ multiplex PCR was the method, and the copy in TCRdb shows in-frame clones only, minus some. D and trimming were read from the DNA, whereas the V and J calls and clone size are those reported in that table. The profile shows 260,000 or so clones, roughly 80% of them singletons. The sequencing input was peripheral blood. This receptor was identified in an elderly woman with COVID-19, enrolled during active disease. This sequence joins TRBV6-5 and TRBJ2-5; TRBD1 agrees at 9 bases. CDR3 DNA: TGTGCCAGCACCTCTTGGACAGGGGAGGAGACCCAGTACTTC. Its translation is CASTSWTGEETQYF.